This entry describes one T cell receptor beta chain. Its antigen remains unidentified. The sample originates from a study of Graves' ophthalmopathy and Graves' hyperthyroidism. There are 13 residues in the CDR3. The V gene's germline CDR1 is MDHEN and CDR2 SYDVKM. Trimming left V 6 bases short and J 5 bases short, with 13 bases between. General study results and limits: A model of 13 signatures distinguished ophthalmopathy from stable hyperthyroidism at around 91% sensitivity and approximately 77% specificity.

The sequenced template was RNA, covering the TCR beta CDR3 region. In the first round, RT-PCR was carried out with HTBI primers, and a multiplex PCR formed the second round. TCRdb reprocessed the multiplex PCR reads with MiXCR, giving one entry per CDR3 protein. The sample lists 680,000 or so distinct CDR3 sequences, about 24% seen once, with around 6.9% in the top ten. Clinical symptoms, serum thyroxine, TRAb, thyroid ultrasound and orbital computed tomography formed the basis of diagnosis. The chain uses TRBV28 and TRBJ2-5; D call uncertain. Material for sequencing was peripheral blood. The source is a woman aged 18-30 years with stable Graves' hyperthyroidism. Some clones in this sample may be carry-over from other donors' samples. The CDR3 is CASRLWGSETQYF. CDR3 nucleotide sequence: TGTGCCAGCAGGCTTTGGGGATCGGAGACCCAGTACTTC.